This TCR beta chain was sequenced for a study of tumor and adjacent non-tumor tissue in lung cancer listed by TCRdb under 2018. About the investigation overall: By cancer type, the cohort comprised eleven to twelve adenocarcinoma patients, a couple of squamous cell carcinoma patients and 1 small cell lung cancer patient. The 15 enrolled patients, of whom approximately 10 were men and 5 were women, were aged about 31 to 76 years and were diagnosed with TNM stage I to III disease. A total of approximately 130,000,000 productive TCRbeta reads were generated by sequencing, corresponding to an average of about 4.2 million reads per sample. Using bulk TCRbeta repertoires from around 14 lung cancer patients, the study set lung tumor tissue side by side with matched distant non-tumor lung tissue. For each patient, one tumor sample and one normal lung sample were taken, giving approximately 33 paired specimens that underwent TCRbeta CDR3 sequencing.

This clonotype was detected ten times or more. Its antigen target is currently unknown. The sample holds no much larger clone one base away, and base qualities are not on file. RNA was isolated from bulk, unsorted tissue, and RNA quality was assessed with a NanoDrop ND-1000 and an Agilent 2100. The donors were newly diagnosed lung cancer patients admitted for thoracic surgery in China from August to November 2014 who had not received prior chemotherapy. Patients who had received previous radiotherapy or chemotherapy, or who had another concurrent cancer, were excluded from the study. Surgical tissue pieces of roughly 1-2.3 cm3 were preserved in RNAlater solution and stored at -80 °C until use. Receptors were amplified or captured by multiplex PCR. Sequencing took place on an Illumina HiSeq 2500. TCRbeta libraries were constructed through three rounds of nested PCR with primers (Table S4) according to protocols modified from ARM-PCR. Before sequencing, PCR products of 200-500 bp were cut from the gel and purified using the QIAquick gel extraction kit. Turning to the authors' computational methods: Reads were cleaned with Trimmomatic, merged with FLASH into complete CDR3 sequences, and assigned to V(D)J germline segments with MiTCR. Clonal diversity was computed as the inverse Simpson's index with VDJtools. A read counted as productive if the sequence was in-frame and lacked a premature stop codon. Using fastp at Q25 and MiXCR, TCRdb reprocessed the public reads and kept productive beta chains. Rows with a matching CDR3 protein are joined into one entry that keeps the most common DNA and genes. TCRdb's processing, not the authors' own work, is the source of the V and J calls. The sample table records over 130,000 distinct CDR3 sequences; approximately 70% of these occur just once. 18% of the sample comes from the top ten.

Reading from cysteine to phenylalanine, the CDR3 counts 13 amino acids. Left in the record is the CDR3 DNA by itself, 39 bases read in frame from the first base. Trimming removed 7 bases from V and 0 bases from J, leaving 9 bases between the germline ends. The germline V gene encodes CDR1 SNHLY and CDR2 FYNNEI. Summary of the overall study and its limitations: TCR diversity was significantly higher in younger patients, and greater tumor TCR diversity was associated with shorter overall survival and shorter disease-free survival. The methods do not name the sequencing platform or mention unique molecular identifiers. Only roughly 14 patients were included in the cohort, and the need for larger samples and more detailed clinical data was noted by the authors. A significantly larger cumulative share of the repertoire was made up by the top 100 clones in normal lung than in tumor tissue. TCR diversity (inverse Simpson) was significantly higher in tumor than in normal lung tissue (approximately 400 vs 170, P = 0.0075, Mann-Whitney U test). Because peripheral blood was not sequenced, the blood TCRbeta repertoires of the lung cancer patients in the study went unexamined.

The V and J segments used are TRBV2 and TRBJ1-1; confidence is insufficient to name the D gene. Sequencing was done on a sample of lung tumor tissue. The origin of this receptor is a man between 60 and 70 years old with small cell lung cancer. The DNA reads TGTGCCAGCACCGGCTTCATGAACACTGAAGCTTTCTTT. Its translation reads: CASTGFMNTEAFF.